This T cell receptor (beta chain) emerged from a study of PD-L1 blockade in urothelial cancer. Clones were read by immunoSEQ multiplex PCR, and TCRdb kept only the in-frame ones, dropping some. The table shows roughly 40,000 clones, with approximately 80% occurring only once. The germline gives CDR1 SGHTA, CDR2 FQGNSA. This CDR3 has 13 residues. V was trimmed by 2 bases and J by 5 bases, leaving 9 bases between them. Sampling of each patient yielded between 1 and 8 specimens, collected pretreatment and on-treatment. The gene calls are TRBV7-2 and TRBJ2-5, with TRBD2 as a possible D gene (5 bases). The sequence was collected from a man aged 65-85 years with urothelial cancer. The sample was PBMCs, taken around atezolizumab (anti-PD-L1) treatment. CDR3 coding DNA: TGTGCCAGCAGCTTATGGGGAGCGGAGACCCAGTACTTC. Translating gives CASSLWGAETQYF.